These 5 T cell receptor beta chains came from one sample sequenced in a study of T-cell reconstitution after alpha-beta-depleted transplantation in children. Unique molecular identifiers tagged the TCRbeta library. In TCRdb, the PCR reads were re-called with MiXCR into one record per CDR3 protein. This table holds about 340,000 distinct CDR3 sequences, about a sixth found once. This specimen was PBMCs, mostly from graft donor cells, taken 360 days after TCRalphabeta/CD19-depleted stem cell transplant. The receptors were sampled from a male patient aged 2 to 9 who had a stem cell transplant for acute lymphoblastic leukemia, so the T cells may come from the graft donor.

This clonotype occurred a few times. In DNA form, the CDR3 reads TGTGCCAGCGCCCGTAAGGCGTCACAGTACGAGCAGTACTTC. It specifies CASARKASQYEQYF. This rearrangement joins TRBV27 to TRBJ2-7; D is uncertain. The length of the CDR3 is 14 residues. Germline CDR1 and CDR2: MNHEY and SMNVEV (reference sequence). V was cut by 8 bases and J by 4 bases, with 18 bases left in between.

V usage is TRBV7-9 and J usage is TRBJ2-1; unclear D gene. Germline assignment: CDR1 SEHNR and CDR2 FQNEAQ (reference sequence). With 4 bases removed from V and 0 bases from J, the gap between germline ends came to 13 bases. The CDR3 runs 16 residues. The CDR3 DNA sequence: TGTGCCAGCAGCTCGCTGGGTACGAGCTCCTACAATGAGCAGTTCTTC. Its translation is CASSSLGTSSYNEQFF.

A few counts support this clonotype. The chain couples TRBV25-1 to TRBJ1-2; D call uncertain. The germline V and J ends were trimmed by 0 bases and 5 bases, with 7 bases remaining between them. The CDR3 has 13 amino acids. Germline V gene lookup returns CDR1 MGHDK and CDR2 SYGVNS. In nucleotides, the CDR3 is TGTGCCAGCAGTGAATATTGGGGTTATGGCTACACCTTC. This encodes CASSEYWGYGYTF.

This clonotype ranks as medium-sized. The rearrangement joins TRBV7-9 to TRBJ2-1; 8 bases fit TRBD2. The CDR3 totals 14 residues. In germline, CDR1 is SEHNR, CDR2 FQNEAQ (reference sequence). Trimming cost V 7 bases and J 5 bases; bases outside gene matches: 7. CDR3 bases: TGTGCCAGCAACGCGGGGGGAAGACACAATGAGCAGTTCTTC. This translates into CASNAGGRHNEQFF. The full variable domain, rest sourced from reference TRBV7-9 and TRBJ2-1, is DTGVSQNPRHKITKRGQNVTFRCDPISEHNRLYWYRQTLGQGPEFLTYFQNEAQLEKSRLLSDRFSAERPKGSFSTLEIQRTEQGDSAMYLCASNAGGRHNEQFFGPGTRLTVL.

The chain couples TRBV7-9 to TRBJ1-1; 8 bases line up with TRBD1. Germline V lookup: CDR1 SEHNR, CDR2 FQNEAQ (reference sequence). This CDR3 spans 15 amino acids. V gave up 2 bases and J gave up 1 base; unmatched junction bases: 3. CDR3 bases: TGTGCCAGCAGCTTAAACCAGGGGGCGAACACTGAAGCTTTCTTT. It translates to CASSLNQGANTEAFF.